This T cell receptor (beta chain) is drawn from a study of technical replicates of blood from several donors. This table comes from immunoSEQ multiplex PCR, and its TCRdb copy is limited to in-frame clones, with some not included. The sample consists of around 60,000 clones, more than 85% of them appearing once. What was sequenced was PBMCs. The receptor comes from a human donor in good health. Some clones in this sample may be carry-over from other donors' samples.

CDR3 amino acids: CASSQAPGSPETQYF. In DNA, the CDR3 is TGCGCCAGCAGCCAAGCACCTGGTAGTCCAGAGACCCAGTACTTC. This rearrangement joins TRBV4-1 to TRBJ2-5; D ambiguous. Trimming cost V 1 base and J 4 bases, with 13 bases left between them. Germline CDR1 and CDR2: MGHRA and YSYEKL. CDR3 length equals 15 residues.